The 6 T cell receptor beta chains below come from one sample, sequenced in a study of T-cell reconstitution after alpha-beta-depleted transplantation in children. Unique molecular identifiers tagged the TCRbeta library. TCRdb reprocessed the PCR reads with MiXCR, giving one entry per CDR3 protein. Among approximately 130,000 distinct CDR3 sequences listed, roughly 9.7% were seen once. The sample was PBMCs, mostly from graft donor cells, taken 180 days after TCRalphabeta/CD19-depleted stem cell transplant. These receptors all come from a girl under two years old who had a stem cell transplant for combined immunodeficiency, so the T cells may come from the graft donor.

This clonotype appeared a few times. This chain uses TRBV27 with TRBJ2-1; weak D call: TRBD1 (6 bases). Trimming removed 4 bases at V and 6 bases at J, with 16 bases between. This CDR3 spans 15 amino acids. Germline loops: CDR1 MNHEY, CDR2 SMNVEV (reference sequence). This CDR3 reads CASSWDGIRGNEQFF. Written as DNA, the CDR3 is TGTGCCAGCAGTTGGGATGGGATCAGGGGCAATGAGCAGTTCTTC.

V and J are TRBV28 and TRBJ1-3; D uncertain. CDR3 length: 12 residues. With 8 bases removed from V and 1 base from J, the gap between germline ends came to 6 bases. CDR1 and CDR2 (germline): MDHEN, SYDVKM. CDR3 region: CASRGSGNTIYF. CDR3 nucleotide sequence: TGTGCCAGCCGCGGGTCTGGAAACACCATATATTTT.

This clonotype was seen repeatedly, ten times or more. The chain uses TRBV20-1 and TRBJ1-2; a weak D match, TRBD1 (6 bases). V dropped 0 bases and J dropped 6 bases, with 14 bases sitting between them. The CDR3 length is 14 residues. Per germline, CDR1 DFQATT and CDR2 SNEGSKA (reference sequence). The CDR3 sequence is CSARDQGGNNGYTF. The CDR3 bases are TGCAGTGCTAGAGATCAAGGGGGAAATAATGGCTACACCTTC.

The chain links TRBV28 to TRBJ1-1; D gene unclear. V lost 8 bases and J 3 bases, leaving 13 bases between the germline ends. The CDR3 extends over 13 amino acids. CDR1 and CDR2 (germline): MDHEN, SYDVKM. Here the CDR3 reads CASEPDGYTEAFF. In DNA, the CDR3 is TGTGCCAGCGAACCCGACGGGTACACTGAAGCTTTCTTT.

This clonotype was detected only a few times. The CDR3 DNA reads as TGTGCCAGCAGCTTATTTGGGGGGCTCAATGAGCAGTTCTTC. Encoded protein: CASSLFGGLNEQFF. V usage is TRBV7-3 and J usage is TRBJ2-1; D may be TRBD1 or TRBD2 (6 bases each). Germline assignment: CDR1 SGHTA and CDR2 FQGTGA. There are 14 residues in the CDR3. Trimming removed 2 bases at V and 6 bases at J, with 11 bases between.

This clonotype was recorded a few times. The rearrangement joins TRBV12-3 or TRBV12-4 to TRBJ1-1; TRBD1 matches at 11 bases. The CDR3 runs to 14 residues. After removal of 6 bases from V and 6 bases from J, the junction contained 6 bases not matched to a gene. The CDR3 coding sequence is TGTGCCAGCAGCCCCGGGACAGGGGGGGCTGAAGCTTTCTTT. Protein sequence: CASSPGTGGAEAFF.